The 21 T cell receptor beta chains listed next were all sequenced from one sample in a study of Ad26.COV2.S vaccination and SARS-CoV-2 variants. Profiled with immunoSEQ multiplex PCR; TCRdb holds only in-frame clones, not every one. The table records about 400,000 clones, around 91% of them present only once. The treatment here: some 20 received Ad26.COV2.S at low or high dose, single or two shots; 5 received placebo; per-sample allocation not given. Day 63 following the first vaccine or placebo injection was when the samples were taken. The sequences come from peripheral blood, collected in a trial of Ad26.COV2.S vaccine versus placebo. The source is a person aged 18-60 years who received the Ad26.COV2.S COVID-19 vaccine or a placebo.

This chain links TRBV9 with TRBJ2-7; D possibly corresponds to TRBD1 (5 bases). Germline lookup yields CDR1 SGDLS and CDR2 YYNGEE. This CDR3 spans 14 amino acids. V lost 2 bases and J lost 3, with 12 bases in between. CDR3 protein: CASSVSATDYEQYF. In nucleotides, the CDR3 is TGTGCCAGCAGCGTTTCGGCGACAGACTACGAGCAGTACTTC.

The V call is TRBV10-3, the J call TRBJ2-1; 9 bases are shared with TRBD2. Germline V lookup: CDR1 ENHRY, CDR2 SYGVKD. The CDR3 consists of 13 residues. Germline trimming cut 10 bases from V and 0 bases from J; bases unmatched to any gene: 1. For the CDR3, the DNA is TGTGCCACTAGCGGGGCCTCCTACAATGAGCAGTTCTTC. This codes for CATSGASYNEQFF.

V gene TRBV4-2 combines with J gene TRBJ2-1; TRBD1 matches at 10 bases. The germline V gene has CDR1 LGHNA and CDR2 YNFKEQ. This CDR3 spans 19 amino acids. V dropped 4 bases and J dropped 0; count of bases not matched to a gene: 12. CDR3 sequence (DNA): TGTGCCAGCAGCCGGAACCGGGACAGGGGCGAAAGCTCCTACAATGAGCAGTTCTTC. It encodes CASSRNRDRGESSYNEQFF.

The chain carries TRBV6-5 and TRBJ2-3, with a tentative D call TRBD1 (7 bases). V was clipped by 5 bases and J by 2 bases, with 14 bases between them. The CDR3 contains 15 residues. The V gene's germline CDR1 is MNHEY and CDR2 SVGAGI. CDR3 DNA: TGTGCCAGCAGTCTTGAGGAGGGGGCCACAGATACGCAGTATTTT. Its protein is CASSLEEGATDTQYF.

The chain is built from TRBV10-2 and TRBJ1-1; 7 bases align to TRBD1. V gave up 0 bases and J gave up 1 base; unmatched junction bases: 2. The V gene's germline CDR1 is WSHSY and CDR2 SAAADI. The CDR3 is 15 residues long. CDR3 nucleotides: TGCGCCAGCAGTGAGTCACAGGGGCGGAACACTGAAGCTTTCTTT. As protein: CASSESQGRNTEAFF.

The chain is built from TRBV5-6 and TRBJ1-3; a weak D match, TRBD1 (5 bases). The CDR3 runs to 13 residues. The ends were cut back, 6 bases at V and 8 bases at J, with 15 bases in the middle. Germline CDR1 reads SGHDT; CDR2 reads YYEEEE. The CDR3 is CASISSGTDTIYF. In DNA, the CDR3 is TGTGCCAGCATATCGTCGGGGACGGACACCATATATTTT.

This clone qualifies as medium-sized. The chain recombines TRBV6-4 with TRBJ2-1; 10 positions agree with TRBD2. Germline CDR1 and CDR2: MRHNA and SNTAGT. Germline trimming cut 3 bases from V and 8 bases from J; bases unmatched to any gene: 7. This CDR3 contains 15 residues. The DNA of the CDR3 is TGTGCCAGCAGTGAATCTAGCGGGAGCAGCGATGAGCAGTTCTTC. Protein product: CASSESSGSSDEQFF.

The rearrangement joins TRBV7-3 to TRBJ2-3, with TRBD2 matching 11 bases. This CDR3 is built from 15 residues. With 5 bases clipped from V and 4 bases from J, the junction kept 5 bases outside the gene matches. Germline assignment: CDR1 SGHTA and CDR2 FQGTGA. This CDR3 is CASSPTSGMADTQYF. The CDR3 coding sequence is TGTGCCAGCAGCCCGACTAGCGGGATGGCAGATACGCAGTATTTT.

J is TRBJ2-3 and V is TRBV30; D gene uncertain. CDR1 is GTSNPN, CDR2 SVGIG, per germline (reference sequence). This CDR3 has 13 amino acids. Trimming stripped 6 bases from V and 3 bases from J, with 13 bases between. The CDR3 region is CACLPPETDTQYF. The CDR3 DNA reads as TGTGCCTGCCTACCCCCGGAGACAGATACGCAGTATTTT.

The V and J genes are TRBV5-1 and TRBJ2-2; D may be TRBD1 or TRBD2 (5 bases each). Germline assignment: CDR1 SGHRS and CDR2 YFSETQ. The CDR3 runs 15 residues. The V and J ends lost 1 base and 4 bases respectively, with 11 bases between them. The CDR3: CASSLQGPGTGELFF. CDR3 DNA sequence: TGCGCCAGCAGCTTGCAGGGACCGGGCACCGGGGAGCTGTTTTTT.

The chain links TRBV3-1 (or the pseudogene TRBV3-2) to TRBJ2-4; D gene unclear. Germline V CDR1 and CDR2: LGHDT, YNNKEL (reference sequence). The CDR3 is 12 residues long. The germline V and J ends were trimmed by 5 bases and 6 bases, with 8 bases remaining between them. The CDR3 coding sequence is TGTGCCAGCAGCAGGGAAAGAAACATTCAGTACTTC. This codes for CASSRERNIQYF.

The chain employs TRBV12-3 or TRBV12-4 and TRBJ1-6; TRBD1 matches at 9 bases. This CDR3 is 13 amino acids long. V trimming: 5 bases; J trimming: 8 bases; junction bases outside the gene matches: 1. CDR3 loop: CASSRDRDSPLHF. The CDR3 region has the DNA TGTGCCAGCAGTCGGGACAGGGATTCACCCCTCCACTTT.

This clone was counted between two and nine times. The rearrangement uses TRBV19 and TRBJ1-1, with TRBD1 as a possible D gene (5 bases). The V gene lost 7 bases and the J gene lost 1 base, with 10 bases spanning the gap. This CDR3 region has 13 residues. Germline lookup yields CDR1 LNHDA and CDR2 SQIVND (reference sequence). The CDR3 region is CASKAQGNTEAFF. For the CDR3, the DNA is TGTGCCAGTAAGGCTCAGGGGAACACTGAAGCTTTCTTT.

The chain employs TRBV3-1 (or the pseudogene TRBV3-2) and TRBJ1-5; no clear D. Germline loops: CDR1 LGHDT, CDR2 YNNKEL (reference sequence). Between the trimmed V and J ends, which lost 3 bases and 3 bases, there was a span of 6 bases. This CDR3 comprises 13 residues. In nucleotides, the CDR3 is TGTGCCAGCAGCCACACACCCAATCAGCCCCAGCATTTT. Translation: CASSHTPNQPQHF.

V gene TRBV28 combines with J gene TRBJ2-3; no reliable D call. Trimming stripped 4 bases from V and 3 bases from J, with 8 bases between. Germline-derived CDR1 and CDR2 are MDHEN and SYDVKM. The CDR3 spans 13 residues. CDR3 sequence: CASSSPLTDTQYF. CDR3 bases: TGTGCCAGCAGTTCCCCCTTGACAGATACGCAGTATTTT.

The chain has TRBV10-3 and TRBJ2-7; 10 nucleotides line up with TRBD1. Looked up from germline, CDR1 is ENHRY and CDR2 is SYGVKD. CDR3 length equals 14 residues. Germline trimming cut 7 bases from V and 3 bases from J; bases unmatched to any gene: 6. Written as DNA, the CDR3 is TGTGCCATCACATCTGGGACAGGGGTCTACGAGCAGTACTTC. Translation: CAITSGTGVYEQYF.

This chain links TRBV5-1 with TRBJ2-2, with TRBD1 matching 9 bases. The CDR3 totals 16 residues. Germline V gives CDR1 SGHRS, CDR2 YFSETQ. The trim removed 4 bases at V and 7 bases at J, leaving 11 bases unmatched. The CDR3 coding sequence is TGCGCCAGCAGCGACCCGGGACAGGGTACCCACGGGGAGCTGTTTTTT. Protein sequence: CASSDPGQGTHGELFF.

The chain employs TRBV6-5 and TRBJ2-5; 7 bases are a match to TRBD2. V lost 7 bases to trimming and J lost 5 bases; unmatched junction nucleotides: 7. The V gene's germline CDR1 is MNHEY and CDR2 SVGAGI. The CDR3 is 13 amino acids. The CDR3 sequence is CASTVGLVETQYF. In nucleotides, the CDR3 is TGTGCCAGCACCGTCGGACTAGTGGAGACCCAGTACTTC.

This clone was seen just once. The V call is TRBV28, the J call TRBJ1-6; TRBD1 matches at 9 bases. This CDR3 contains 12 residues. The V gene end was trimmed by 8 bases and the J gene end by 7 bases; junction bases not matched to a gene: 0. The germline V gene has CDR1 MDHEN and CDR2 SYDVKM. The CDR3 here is CASGTGNSPLHF. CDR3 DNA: TGTGCCAGCGGGACAGGGAATTCACCCCTCCACTTT.

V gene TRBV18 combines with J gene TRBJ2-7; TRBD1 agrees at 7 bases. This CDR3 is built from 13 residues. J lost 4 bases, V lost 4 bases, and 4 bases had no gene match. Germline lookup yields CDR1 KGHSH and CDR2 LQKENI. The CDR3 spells CASSLGTVYEQYF. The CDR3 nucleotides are TGTGCCAGCTCACTCGGGACAGTATACGAGCAGTACTTC.

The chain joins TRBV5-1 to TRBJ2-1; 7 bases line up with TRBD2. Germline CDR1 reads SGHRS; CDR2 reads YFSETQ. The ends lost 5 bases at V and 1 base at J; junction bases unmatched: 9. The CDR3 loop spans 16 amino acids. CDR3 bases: TGCGCCAGCAGAAAGGCTAGCGGTTTATCCTACAATGAGCAGTTCTTC. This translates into CASRKASGLSYNEQFF.